The entry that follows covers one T cell receptor beta chain sequence. Its antigen is unknown. No base qualities exist here, and no much larger clone lies one base off it. The immunoSEQ Assay, a bias-controlled multiplex PCR, was used to amplify TCRbeta CDR3 regions from genomic DNA. On the study's bioinformatics: Within the assay, amplification of reference gene primers was used to estimate how many nucleated cells each sample contained. To quantify the absolute abundance of each unique TCRbeta CDR3 rearrangement, sequence reads were collapsed and filtered. For each sample, productive Simpson clonality was calculated as the square root of Simpson's diversity index over productive rearrangements. This immuneACCESS table, as held by TCRdb, lists in-frame sequences with V and J called but not all clones. Of the missing ones, under half trace to an unresolved V gene in checked studies; the others have no known cause. V and J calls and clone size are given by that table; D and trimming were obtained from the DNA. Recorded for this sample are some 170,000 clones; approximately 86% of them occurred a single time. The ten most abundant clones make up 3% to 4.5% of the sample.

This specimen comes from a study of blood T cell repertoires in COVID-19 (dated by TCRdb to the early 2020s). For the wider study: Collaborator samples came from the United States, Italy and Spain and covered acute and convalescent phases of COVID-19. The material from the prospective study consisted of cDNA or gDNA derived from T cells, B-cell-depleted T cells, or PBMCs. Deeply sampled blood TCRbeta repertoires from subjects exposed to, actively infected with, or recovered from COVID-19 were included in the dataset. The repertoires were made available in a free public database intended to serve as a resource for research on the immune response to SARS-CoV-2. The samples were drawn from the first 160 participants of the ongoing ImmuneRACE study and from 950 to 1,500 subjects provided by 6 global collaborators. Nearly every sample came with metadata listing a de-identified subject ID, COVID-19 status, age in years and sex. Where available, HLA class I and class II types were obtained from metadata supplied by the sample provider rather than from assay-based typing.

A second Seattle source provided samples from volunteer blood donors who had recovered from COVID-19. Each collaborating institution followed its own protocols to collect whole blood in K2EDTA tubes. For TCRbeta analysis, collaborators shipped samples in one of three forms: frozen whole blood, isolated PBMCs, or DNA extracted from either of those sample types. Results and caveats for the whole study, not just this receptor: The quantity of clinical and demographic metadata differed by source and by participant and was supplied without curation.

The CDR3 holds 14 amino acids from the cysteine to the phenylalanine. CDR3 DNA only is kept here, 42 bases in frame from base 1. For CDR1 and CDR2, the germline V gene lists MNHEY and SVGAGI. V lost 6 bases and J lost 4 bases; the stretch between them is 13 bases long. Sequencing used peripheral blood. The receptor was derived from a woman in her sixties or seventies who had recovered from COVID-19. Rearrangement joined TRBV6-5 to TRBJ1-5, with the D segment identity uncertain. CDR3 loop: CASRRWGGNQPQHF. The DNA sequence is given as TGTGCCAGCAGGCGATGGGGAGGGAATCAGCCCCAGCATTTT.